This is a list of T cell receptor beta chains from one sample in a study of cytomegalovirus exposure and HLA in healthy donors. Here immunoSEQ multiplex PCR was the method, and the copy in TCRdb shows in-frame clones only, minus some. The data show 150,000 to 180,000 clones, with 70% to 80% seen just once and less than 8.5% held by the top ten. Sequenced: PBMCs. These receptors all come from a man between 25 and 39 years old in good health and CMV-seropositive. Each CDR3 is given with its conserved first and last residue. The D gene is left open where the match is weak. Not every row has a clone size; where given, it reads once, few, many or a size class.

TRBD2	-	TRBJ2-1	TRBV5-4	TGTGCCAGCAGCCTGGCATCCGGGACTAGCGGGAGGAATGAGCAGTTCTTC	CASSLASGTSGRNEQFF
TRBD1	-	TRBJ1-5	TRBV30	TGTGCCTGGAGTGCGGACAGGGCTCAGCCCCAGCATTTT	CAWSADRAQPQHF
TRBD1	-	TRBJ1-1	TRBV2	TGTGCCAGCAGTGGGGACAGGTCGAACACTGAAGCTTTCTTT	CASSGDRSNTEAFF
TRBD1	-	TRBJ2-5	TRBV29-1	TGCAGCGTTGATGGTTCAGGGGGACAGACCCAGTACTTC	CSVDGSGGQTQYF
-	-	TRBJ1-3	TRBV30	TGTGCCTGGAGTGTCCCTAGTACCGTAAACACCATATATTTT	CAWSVPSTVNTIYF
-	-	TRBJ1-6	TRBV6-5	TGTGCCAGCAGGTCTGGGGGCGAGACACCCCTCCACTTT	CASRSGGETPLHF
-	-	TRBJ2-7	TRBV19	TGTGCCAGTAGTATAGAGCTCGGGACACTATCCTACGAGCAGTACTTC	CASSIELGTLSYEQYF
-	-	TRBJ2-1	TRBV6-1	TGTGCCAGCAGTCTAGCGTCAAGCTCCTACAATGAGCAGTTCTTC	CASSLASSSYNEQFF
-	few	TRBJ1-5	TRBV7-2	TGTGCCAGCAGCTTCGTAGGGGTTGGCAATCAGCCCCAGCATTTT	CASSFVGVGNQPQHF
TRBD1	-	TRBJ1-5	TRBV30	TGTGCCTGGAGTACCCGGGACAGGGGGTTTCAGCCCCAGCATTTT	CAWSTRDRGFQPQHF
TRBD2	-	TRBJ2-7	TRBV6-1	TGTGCCAGCTGTGGAACGGGACTAGCGCAATACGAGCAGTACTTC	CASCGTGLAQYEQYF
-	-	TRBJ2-3	TRBV19	TGTGCCAGTAGTATGAGCGGAGGATACACAGATACGCAGTATTTT	CASSMSGGYTDTQYF
-	-	TRBJ2-1	TRBV10-3	TGTGCCATCACGGCGGATAATGGCCTCAATGAGCAGTTCTTC	CAITADNGLNEQFF
-	-	TRBJ2-7	TRBV6-1	TGTGCCAGCAGTGTACAGCAGACCTACGAGCAGTACTTC	CASSVQQTYEQYF
-	-	TRBJ2-4	TRBV29-1	TGCAGCGTTGAAGACAGTATAGCCAAAAACATTCAGTACTTC	CSVEDSIAKNIQYF
-	-	TRBJ1-2	TRBV7-2	TGTGCCAGCAGCTCTAAGGACAGTTTCTCCTATGGCTACACCTTC	CASSSKDSFSYGYTF
-	-	TRBJ1-5	TRBV7-9	TGTGCCAGCAGCTTAAGCGGGCCGGGAAATCAGCCCCAGCATTTT	CASSLSGPGNQPQHF
-	-	TRBJ1-1	TRBV6-6	TGTGCCAGCAACACGGGGGATAACACTGAAGCTTTCTTT	CASNTGDNTEAFF
-	-	TRBJ1-3	TRBV12-5	TGTGCTAGTGAACCAGGGCTGGGGGCCTCTGGAAACACCATATATTTT	CASEPGLGASGNTIYF
TRBD1	-	TRBJ1-2	TRBV5-1	TGCGCCAGCAGCTCCGATTACAGGGGGAAGAATGGCTACACCTTC	CASSSDYRGKNGYTF
-	-	TRBJ2-5	TRBV5-1	TGCGCCAGCAGCTTGGATCCCCCGCTAGAACAAGAGACCCAGTACTTC	CASSLDPPLEQETQYF
TRBD1	-	TRBJ2-1	TRBV5-6	TGTGCCAGCAGCTTGGTCGGACAGGCCTCCCACAATGAGCAGTTCTTC	CASSLVGQASHNEQFF
-	-	TRBJ1-1	TRBV5-6	TGTGCCAGCAGCGCCCCAGGGGCTACCGGCACTGAAGCTTTCTTT	CASSAPGATGTEAFF
TRBD1	-	TRBJ2-2	TRBV5-1	TGCGCCAGCAGCGGCCAACCGGGACAGGGAAACACCGGGGAGCTGTTTTTT	CASSGQPGQGNTGELFF
-	-	TRBJ1-6	TRBV5-6	TGTGCCAGCAGCCTCCATCTGGGACAACATAATTCACCCCTCCACTTT	CASSLHLGQHNSPLHF
TRBD1	-	TRBJ2-1	TRBV5-1	TGCGCCAGCAGCTTGGGAGGGGGCAGGGACAATGAGCAGTTCTTC	CASSLGGGRDNEQFF
TRBD1	-	TRBJ1-1	TRBV5-8	TGTGCCAGCAGCGTAACCGGGACAGGGACTCCTGAAGCTTTCTTT	CASSVTGTGTPEAFF
-	few	TRBJ2-7	TRBV6-1	TGTGCCAGCAGTGAAGGGCGGGACGGAATCGCCATTCGGTCCCCCTACGAGCAGTACTTC	CASSEGRDGIAIRSPYEQYF
-	-	TRBJ1-6	TRBV19	TGTGCCAGTAGTATTCGTTACTTT	CASSIRYF
-	-	TRBJ2-2	TRBV7-6	TGTGCCAGCAGCACTTTTGCCTCTACAGGGAACACCGGGGAGCTGTTTTTT	CASSTFASTGNTGELFF
TRBD2	few	TRBJ2-1	TRBV2	TGTGCCAGCAGTCCGACACTAGCGGGGAACAATGAGCAGTTCTTC	CASSPTLAGNNEQFF
TRBD1	-	TRBJ1-3	TRBV5-4	TGTGCCAGCAGCTCACCGGGACAGGGAAACACCATATATTTT	CASSSPGQGNTIYF
TRBD2	-	TRBJ2-1	TRBV4-2	TGTGCCAGCAGCCAAGATCTAGCGGGGTCTTCCTACAATGAGCAGTTCTTC	CASSQDLAGSSYNEQFF
-	-	TRBJ2-1	TRBV5-1	TGCGCCAGCGGGGGGGCCAACTCCTACAATGAGCAGTTCTTC	CASGGANSYNEQFF
TRBD2	-	TRBJ2-1	TRBV7-3	TGTGCCAGCAGCTTAAAAAGCGGGAGGCTGGATGAGCAGTTCTTC	CASSLKSGRLDEQFF
TRBD1	-	TRBJ1-6	TRBV19	TGTGCCAGTATAGAGACAGGGGGCTTGAATTCACCCCTCCACTTT	CASIETGGLNSPLHF
TRBD1	-	TRBJ1-5	TRBV5-8	TGTGCCAGCAGCTTACAGGGGGCCGGGAGCAATCAGCCCCAGCATTTT	CASSLQGAGSNQPQHF
-	-	TRBJ2-2	TRBV11-2	TGTGCCAGCAGCCTCGGGACAATCAACACCGGGGAGCTGTTTTTT	CASSLGTINTGELFF
-	-	TRBJ1-2	TRBV5-1	TGCGCCAGCAGCTTGGAGCCCGGGACTTTGCCCACCTTC	CASSLEPGTLPTF
TRBD1	-	TRBJ1-1	TRBV27	TGTGCCAGCAGCCGCGAGACAGGGTCTGAAGCTTTCTTT	CASSRETGSEAFF
TRBD1	-	TRBJ2-5	TRBV5-1	TGTGCCAGCGGCACTGAGGGCGACAGGGCGGAGACCCAGTACTTC	CASGTEGDRAETQYF
-	-	TRBJ2-2	TRBV7-9	TGTGCCAATCAGGGACACACGAACACCGGGGAGCTGTTTTTT	CANQGHTNTGELFF
TRBD1	few	TRBJ2-7	TRBV19	TGTGCCAGTAGTATGACAGGGCGGTACGAGCAGTACTTC	CASSMTGRYEQYF
-	medium-sized	TRBJ1-1	TRBV2	TGTGCCAGCAGTGAAAGGGAGGACGGGTACACTGAAGCTTTCTTT	CASSEREDGYTEAFF
-	-	TRBJ2-7	TRBV4-3	TGCGCCAGCAGCCGAGACGAGGCGGCCAGCTCCTACGAGCAGTACTTC	CASSRDEAASSYEQYF
TRBD2	few	TRBJ2-1	TRBV13	TGTGCCAGCAGCTTAGGGAGCGGGAGGGCCTACAATGAGCAGTTCTTC	CASSLGSGRAYNEQFF